This is a list of T cell receptor beta chains from one sample in a study of OX40 agonist ivuxolimab in advanced cancers. Generated by immunoSEQ multiplex PCR, the TCRdb table keeps only in-frame clones and is missing some. The repertoire holds tens of thousands of clones, with 70% to 90% as singletons. The sample was CD4+ or CD8+ T cells sorted from blood, taken in a trial of the OX40 agonist ivuxolimab. These receptors were collected from an adult with an advanced solid tumor such as melanoma, head and neck, liver or kidney cancer. CDR3s include the opening cysteine and the closing phenylalanine or tryptophan. The D gene is left open where the match is weak. A row's size may be missing; if present it is once, few, many or a size class.

CDR3 length,clone size,J gene,D gene,V gene,CDR3 protein,CDR3 DNA
13,once,TRBJ2-3,TRBD2,TRBV28,CASNRGGREVREF,TGTGCCAGCAACCGGGGCGGACGGGAGGTCAGAGAATTT
15,NA,TRBJ1-1,NA,TRBV19,CASSMRRGRFTEAFF,TGTGCCAGTAGTATGCGACGGGGGCGGTTCACTGAAGCTTTCTTT
18,NA,TRBJ2-3,NA,TRBV30,CAWSGGSGRRTSTDTQYF,TGTGCCTGGAGTGGGGGTAGCGGAAGGAGGACTAGCACAGATACGCAGTATTTT
16,NA,TRBJ1-1,NA,TRBV18,CASSLMVGPGNTEAFF,TGTGCCAGCTCGCTGATGGTAGGACCTGGTAACACTGAAGCTTTCTTT
13,NA,TRBJ2-2,NA,TRBV30,CAWSVMDGGELFF,TGTGCCTGGAGTGTAATGGACGGCGGGGAGCTGTTTTTT
15,NA,TRBJ2-7,TRBD1,TRBV14,CASSRFGTGIGEQYF,TGTGCCAGCAGCCGGTTCGGGACAGGGATTGGGGAGCAGTACTTC
15,NA,TRBJ2-4,NA,TRBV18,CASSPPPRIANIQYF,TGTGCCAGCTCACCACCTCCTAGGATCGCGAACATTCAGTACTTC
12,NA,TRBJ2-3,NA,TRBV5-1,CASSLDQNTQYF,TGCGCCAGCAGCTTGGATCAGAATACGCAGTATTTT
11,NA,TRBJ1-4,NA,TRBV28,CASRRGEKLFF,TGTGCCAGCAGACGGGGTGAAAAACTGTTTTTT
10,NA,TRBJ1-1,NA,TRBV20-1,CSASNTEAFF,TGCAGTGCGTCGAACACTGAAGCTTTCTTT
16,NA,TRBJ1-6,NA,TRBV19,CASSMNPTGSLSPLHF,TGTGCCAGTAGTATGAACCCCACAGGGTCGTTGTCACCCCTCCACTTT
14,NA,TRBJ2-2,NA,TRBV19,CASSIGQSTGELFF,TGTGCCAGTAGTATCGGACAATCCACCGGGGAGCTGTTTTTT
16,NA,TRBJ2-1,TRBD2,TRBV28,CASRLGTSGTYNEQFF,TGTGCCAGCAGACTAGGGACTAGCGGGACCTACAATGAGCAGTTCTTC
15,once,TRBJ2-2,NA,TRBV6-4,CASSGGGMNTGELFF,TGTGCCAGCAGTGGCGGCGGGATGAACACCGGGGAGCTGTTTTTT
13,NA,TRBJ2-1,NA,TRBV19,CASSIWPSDEQFF,TGTGCCAGTAGTATTTGGCCTAGCGATGAGCAGTTCTTC
15,NA,TRBJ1-1,NA,TRBV6-6,CASSLRGGADTEAFF,TGTGCCAGCAGCCTGAGGGGGGGGGCGGACACTGAAGCTTTCTTT
19,NA,TRBJ1-5,NA,TRBV5-6,CASSLGGSLGFYSNQPQHF,TGTGCCAGCAGCTTGGGGGGGTCATTAGGATTTTATAGCAATCAGCCCCAGCATTTT
13,NA,TRBJ1-1,NA,TRBV29-1,CSAEGGAGTEAFF,TGCAGCGCCGAGGGGGGGGCCGGCACTGAAGCTTTCTTT
14,NA,TRBJ1-6,NA,TRBV19,CASSRQMDNSPLHF,TGTGCCAGTAGCAGACAGATGGATAATTCACCCCTCCACTTT
15,NA,TRBJ2-7,NA,TRBV7-9,CASSPDDGAFYEQYF,TGTGCCAGCAGCCCCGACGACGGGGCATTCTACGAGCAGTACTTC
13,NA,TRBJ1-2,NA,TRBV14,CASSPGGDYGYTF,TGTGCCAGCAGCCCCGGGGGAGATTATGGCTACACCTTC
14,few,TRBJ1-1,NA,TRBV5-6,CASSLKGENTEAFF,TGTGCCAGCAGCTTGAAGGGCGAGAACACTGAAGCTTTCTTT
13,NA,TRBJ2-3,NA,TRBV11-2,CASSSNRADTQYF,TGTGCCAGCAGCTCTAATAGGGCAGATACGCAGTATTTT
16,NA,TRBJ2-1,TRBD2,TRBV11-3,CASSLGLADSYNEQFF,TGTGCCAGCAGCCTGGGACTAGCAGATTCCTACAATGAGCAGTTCTTC
15,NA,TRBJ2-3,NA,TRBV5-1,CASSFAGPPGDTQYF,TGCGCCAGCAGTTTTGCAGGGCCCCCCGGAGATACGCAGTATTTT
15,NA,TRBJ2-7,NA,TRBV18,CASSLSRDISYEQYF,TGTGCCAGCTCACTCTCTCGGGACATCTCCTACGAGCAGTACTTC
14,NA,TRBJ1-2,NA,TRBV6-6,CASSKEGIWRGYTF,TGTGCCAGCAGCAAGGAAGGGATATGGCGCGGCTACACCTTC
15,NA,TRBJ2-1,TRBD2,TRBV7-9,CASSGLAESYNEQFF,TGTGCCAGCTCGGGACTAGCAGAGAGCTACAATGAGCAGTTCTTC
22,NA,TRBJ2-1,TRBD2,TRBV4-2,CASSPRGIVGASAIGRVNEQFF,TGTGCCAGCAGCCCCCGGGGGATTGTCGGTGCCTCGGCCATCGGGAGGGTCAATGAGCAGTTCTTC
11,large,TRBJ1-5,NA,TRBV20-1,CSAEGSLAQHF,TGCAGTGCCGAAGGGAGTTTAGCCCAGCATTTT
14,NA,TRBJ2-5,NA,TRBV4-2,CASSQEPTQETQYF,TGTGCCAGCAGCCAAGAACCGACACAAGAGACCCAGTACTTC
13,NA,TRBJ1-1,NA,TRBV18,CASSPPMNTEAFF,TGTGCCAGCTCTCCCCCCATGAACACTGAAGCTTTCTTT
13,NA,TRBJ1-1,NA,TRBV7-2,CASSYLGNTEAFF,TGTGCCAGCAGCTACCTCGGGAACACTGAAGCTTTCTTT
14,NA,TRBJ2-7,NA,TRBV7-8,CASSLTSNTYEQYF,TGTGCCAGCAGCCTAACTAGTAACACCTACGAGCAGTACTTC
17,NA,TRBJ1-1,TRBD1,TRBV5-1,CASSLGQGNREDTEAFF,TGCGCCAGCAGCTTAGGACAGGGCAACAGAGAGGACACTGAAGCTTTCTTT
16,NA,TRBJ1-2,TRBD1,TRBV6-1,CASSAFPGQGAAGYTF,TGTGCCAGCAGTGCATTTCCGGGACAGGGGGCGGCTGGCTACACCTTC
14,NA,TRBJ1-2,TRBD1,TRBV2,CASSEDRGDYGYTF,TGTGCCAGCAGTGAGGACAGGGGAGACTATGGCTACACCTTC
14,few,TRBJ1-2,NA,TRBV4-3,CASSQTGVAGGYTF,TGCGCCAGCAGCCAGACGGGAGTCGCGGGTGGCTACACCTTC
18,NA,TRBJ2-2,TRBD2,TRBV7-2,CASSPSGSGFGVTGELFF,TGTGCCAGCAGTCCTAGCGGGAGCGGTTTCGGAGTCACCGGGGAGCTGTTTTTT
13,NA,TRBJ2-5,NA,TRBV7-9,CASSWGQEETQYF,TGTGCCAGCAGCTGGGGACAAGAAGAGACCCAGTACTTC
13,NA,TRBJ1-3,NA,TRBV29-1,CSVVAVFGNTIYF,TGCAGCGTTGTGGCTGTATTTGGGAACACCATATATTTT
18,NA,TRBJ2-1,TRBD2,TRBV4-2,CASSSGASGGSSYNEQFF,TGTGCCAGCAGCTCCGGGGCTAGCGGAGGAAGCTCCTACAATGAGCAGTTCTTC
14,NA,TRBJ1-4,NA,TRBV7-8,CASSLEPTNEKLFF,TGTGCCAGCAGCTTAGAACCAACAAATGAAAAACTGTTTTTT
12,NA,TRBJ2-5,NA,TRBV11-3,CASSSGRETQYF,TGTGCCAGCAGCTCCGGGCGAGAGACCCAGTACTTC
14,NA,TRBJ1-5,NA,TRBV28,CASSLSQGNQPQHF,TGTGCCAGCAGTTTATCGCAGGGCAATCAGCCCCAGCATTTT
13,NA,TRBJ1-5,NA,TRBV6-4,CASSDQSNQPQHF,TGTGCCAGCAGTGACCAGAGCAATCAGCCCCAGCATTTT
14,NA,TRBJ1-1,NA,TRBV7-9,CASQGPGENTEAFF,TGTGCCAGCCAGGGGCCTGGGGAGAACACTGAAGCTTTCTTT
14,NA,TRBJ1-6,NA,TRBV7-8,CASSFIRGDSPLHF,TGTGCCAGCAGCTTTATCAGGGGAGATTCACCCCTCCACTTT
15,NA,TRBJ2-6,NA,TRBV30,CAWRRGGAGANVLTF,TGTGCCTGGAGGCGCGGGGGCGCTGGGGCCAACGTCCTGACTTTC
14,NA,TRBJ1-1,NA,TRBV5-8,CASSLDWGWPEAFF,TGTGCCAGCAGCTTGGACTGGGGTTGGCCTGAAGCTTTCTTT
15,NA,TRBJ2-5,NA,TRBV5-5,CASSFGPNPQETQYF,TGTGCCAGCAGCTTCGGGCCAAACCCCCAAGAGACCCAGTACTTC
14,NA,TRBJ2-2,NA,TRBV27,CATRSRLDTGELFF,TGTGCCACCCGTTCTCGACTTGACACCGGGGAGCTGTTTTTT
15,NA,TRBJ1-1,NA,TRBV4-1,CASRAQRRLNTEAFF,TGCGCCAGCAGAGCCCAAAGGAGGTTGAACACTGAAGCTTTCTTT
11,NA,TRBJ2-7,NA,TRBV10-3,CAISELNEQYF,TGTGCCATCAGTGAGTTAAACGAGCAGTACTTC
17,NA,TRBJ1-4,TRBD1,TRBV28,CASSGTGIQATNEKLFF,TGTGCCAGCAGCGGGACAGGGATCCAAGCAACTAATGAAAAACTGTTTTTT
15,NA,TRBJ2-5,NA,TRBV9,CASSVGAGAGETQYF,TGTGCCAGCAGCGTAGGGGCAGGGGCAGGAGAGACCCAGTACTTC
15,NA,TRBJ1-3,NA,TRBV30,CAWSVGLLSGNTIYF,TGTGCCTGGAGTGTAGGACTGCTCTCTGGAAACACCATATATTTT
15,NA,TRBJ1-2,NA,TRBV9,CASSVVPDPAHGYTF,TGTGCCAGCAGCGTAGTTCCTGACCCTGCTCATGGCTACACCTTC